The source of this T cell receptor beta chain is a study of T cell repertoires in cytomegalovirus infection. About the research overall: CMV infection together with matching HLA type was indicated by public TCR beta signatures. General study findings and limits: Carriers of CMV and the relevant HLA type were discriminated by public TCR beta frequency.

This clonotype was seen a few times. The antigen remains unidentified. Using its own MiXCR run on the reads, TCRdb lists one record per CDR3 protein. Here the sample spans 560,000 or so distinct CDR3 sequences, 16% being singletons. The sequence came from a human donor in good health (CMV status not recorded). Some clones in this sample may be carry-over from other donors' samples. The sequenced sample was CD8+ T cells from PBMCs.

CDR3 in DNA: TGCGCCAGCAGCCAAGTTTATGGCGGGGGCTACGAGCAGTACTTC. Protein product: CASSQVYGGGYEQYF. The chain employs TRBV4-1 and TRBJ2-7; the match to TRBD2 covers 7 bases. Germline lookup yields CDR1 MGHRA and CDR2 YSYEKL. The V gene end was trimmed by 1 base and the J gene end by 3 bases; junction bases not matched to a gene: 6. There are 15 residues in the CDR3.